This T cell receptor beta chain was identified in a study of T cells in tuberculosis. TCRdb keeps only in-frame clones here, not all; method: immunoSEQ multiplex PCR. The data hold roughly 60,000 clones, with about 76% observed a single time. The CDR3 is made up of 15 amino acids. Trimming left V 8 bases short and J 3 bases short, with 18 bases between. Germline assignment: CDR1 LNHDA and CDR2 SQIVND (reference sequence). Sorting used thawed, overnight-rested PBMC stained with anti-CD3, a viability dye and GMM-loaded CD1B tetramer. C32 glucose monomycolate from Rhodococcus equi was loaded onto the CD1B tetramers. Tetramer-sorted PBMC had been CD14 monocyte-depleted before freezing.

This chain links TRBV19 with TRBJ2-3; a weak D match, TRBD1 (6 bases). The specimen sequenced was CD1b-GMM tetramer-negative cells sorted from PBMCs. This sequence was found in an adult woman with latent tuberculosis. For the CDR3, the DNA is TGTGCCAGTTCAGGACTCTCCCAGGGGACAGATACGCAGTATTTT. This gives the protein CASSGLSQGTDTQYF.